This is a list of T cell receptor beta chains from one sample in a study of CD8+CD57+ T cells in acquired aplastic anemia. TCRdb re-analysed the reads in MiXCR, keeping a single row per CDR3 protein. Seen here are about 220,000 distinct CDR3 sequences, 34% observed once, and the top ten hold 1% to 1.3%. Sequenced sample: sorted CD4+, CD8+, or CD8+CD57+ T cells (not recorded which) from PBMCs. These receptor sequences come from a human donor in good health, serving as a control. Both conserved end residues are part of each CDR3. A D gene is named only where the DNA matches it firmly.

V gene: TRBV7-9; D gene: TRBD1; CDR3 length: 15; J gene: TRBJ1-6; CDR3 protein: CASSPGTVQNSPLHF
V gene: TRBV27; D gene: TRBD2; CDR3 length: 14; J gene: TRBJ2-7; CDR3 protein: CASSYRLAEYEQHF
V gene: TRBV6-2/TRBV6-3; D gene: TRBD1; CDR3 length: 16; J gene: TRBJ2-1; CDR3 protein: CASSYSTGTGLGGIFF
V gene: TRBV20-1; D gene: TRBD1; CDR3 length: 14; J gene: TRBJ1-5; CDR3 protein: CSARETGKIQPQHF
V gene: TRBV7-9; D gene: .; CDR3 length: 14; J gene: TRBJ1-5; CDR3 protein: CASSLSVSNQPQHF
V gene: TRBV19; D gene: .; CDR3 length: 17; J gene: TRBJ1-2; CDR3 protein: CASSMEPVSGAHYGYTF
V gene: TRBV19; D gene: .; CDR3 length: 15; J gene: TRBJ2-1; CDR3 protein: CASSPRGTSEDEQFF
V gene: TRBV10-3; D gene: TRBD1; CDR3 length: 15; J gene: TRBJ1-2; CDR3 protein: CAIRIPTGGKTSYTF
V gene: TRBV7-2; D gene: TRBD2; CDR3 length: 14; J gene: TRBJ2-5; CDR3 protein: CASRESGGKETQYF
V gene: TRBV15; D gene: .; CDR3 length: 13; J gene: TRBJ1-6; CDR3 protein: CATSRSYNSPLHF
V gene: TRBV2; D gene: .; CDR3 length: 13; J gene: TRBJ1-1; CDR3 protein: CASSVLSGVTAFF
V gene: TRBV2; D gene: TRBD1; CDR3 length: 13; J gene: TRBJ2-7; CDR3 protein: CASSQDRGYEQYF
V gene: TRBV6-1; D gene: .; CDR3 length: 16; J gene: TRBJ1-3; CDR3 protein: CASSGNITPSGNTIYF
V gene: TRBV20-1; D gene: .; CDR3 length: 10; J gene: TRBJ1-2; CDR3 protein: CSVWIDGYTF
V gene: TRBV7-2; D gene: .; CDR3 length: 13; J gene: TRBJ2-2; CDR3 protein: CASSLGGAGELFF
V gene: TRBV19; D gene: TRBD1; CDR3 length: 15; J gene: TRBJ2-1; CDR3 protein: CASSPGQPTYNEQFF
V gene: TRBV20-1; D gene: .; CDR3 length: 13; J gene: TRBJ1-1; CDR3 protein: CSIIQGRLTEAFF
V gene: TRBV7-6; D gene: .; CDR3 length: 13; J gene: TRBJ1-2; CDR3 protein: CASSLGGDYGHTF
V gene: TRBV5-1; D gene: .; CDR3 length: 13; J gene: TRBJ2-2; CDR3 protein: CASTEGGIGELFF
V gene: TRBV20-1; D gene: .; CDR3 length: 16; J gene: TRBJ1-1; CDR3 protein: CSARGPTDRTKTEAFF
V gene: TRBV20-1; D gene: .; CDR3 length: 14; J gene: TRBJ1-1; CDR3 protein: CSASRRNLNTEAFF
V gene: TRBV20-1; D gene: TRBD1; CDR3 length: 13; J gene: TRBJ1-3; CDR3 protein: CSASQGDGNTIYF
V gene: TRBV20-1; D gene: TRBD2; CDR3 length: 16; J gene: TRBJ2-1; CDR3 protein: CSASALSGLAVNEQFF
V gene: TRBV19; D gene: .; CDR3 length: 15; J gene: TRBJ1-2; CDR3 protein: CASTTEGSGDYGYTF
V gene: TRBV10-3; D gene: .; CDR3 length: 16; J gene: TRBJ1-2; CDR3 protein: CAISEGSQGLAYGYTF
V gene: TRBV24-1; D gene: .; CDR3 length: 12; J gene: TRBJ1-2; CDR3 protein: CATSDYAYGYTF
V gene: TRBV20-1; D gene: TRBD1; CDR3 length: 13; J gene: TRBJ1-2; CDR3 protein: CSALGQTYSGYTF
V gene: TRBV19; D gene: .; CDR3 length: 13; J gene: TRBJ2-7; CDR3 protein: CASSRSGSYEQYF
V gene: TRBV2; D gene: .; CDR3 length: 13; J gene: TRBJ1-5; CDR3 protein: CASSDRDNRPQHF
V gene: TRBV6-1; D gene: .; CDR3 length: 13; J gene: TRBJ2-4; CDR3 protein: CASKSVDRNIQYF
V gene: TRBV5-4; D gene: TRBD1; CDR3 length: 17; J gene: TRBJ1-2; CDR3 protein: CASSLFELGTGGYGYTF
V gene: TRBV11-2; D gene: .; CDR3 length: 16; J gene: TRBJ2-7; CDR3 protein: CASSPASGLSSYEQYF
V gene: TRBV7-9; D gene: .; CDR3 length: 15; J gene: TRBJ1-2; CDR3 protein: CASSLEVFAGNGYTF
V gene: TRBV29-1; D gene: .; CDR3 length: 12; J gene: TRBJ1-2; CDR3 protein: CSVVGVTYGYTF
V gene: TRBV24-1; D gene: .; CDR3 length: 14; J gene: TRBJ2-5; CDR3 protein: CATQPSTVQETQYF
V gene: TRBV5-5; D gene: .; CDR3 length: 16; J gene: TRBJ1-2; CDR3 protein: CASSYGPGTANYGYTF
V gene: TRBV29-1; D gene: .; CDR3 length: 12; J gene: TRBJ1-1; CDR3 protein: CSVEGFWGKAFF
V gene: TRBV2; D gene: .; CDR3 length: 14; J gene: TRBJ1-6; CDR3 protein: CASSVESYNSPLHF
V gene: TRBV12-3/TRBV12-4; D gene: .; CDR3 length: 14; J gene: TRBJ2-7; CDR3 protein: CASSFSQGDYEQYF
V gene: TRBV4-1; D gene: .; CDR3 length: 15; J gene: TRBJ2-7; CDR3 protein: CASSQPVAASYEQYF
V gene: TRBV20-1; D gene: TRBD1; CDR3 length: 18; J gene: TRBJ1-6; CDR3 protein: CSARVLARGRDRDSPLHF